This T cell receptor (beta chain) is from a study of cytomegalovirus exposure and HLA in healthy donors. In the PCR, 60 Vbeta and 13 Jbeta primers were used. TCRdb's copy holds only in-frame clones and misses some; the assay was immunoSEQ multiplex PCR. The table has roughly 120,000 clones, under 80% seen once. This TCR derives from a woman aged 40 to 50 in good health and CMV-seropositive. The source material was PBMCs.

CDR3 nucleotide sequence: TGTGCCAGCAGTTTAGTTCCGGGTAGCGGGGGGCCGTTGCAAGAGACCCAGTACTTC. Translating it yields CASSLVPGSGGPLQETQYF. This chain links TRBV28 with TRBJ2-5, with 10 nucleotides matching TRBD2. The junction had 14 bases not matched to a gene; V was cut back by 2 bases and J by 2 bases. Germline V gives CDR1 MDHEN, CDR2 SYDVKM. The CDR3 totals 19 residues.